This T cell receptor (beta chain) is drawn from a study of beta chain features in type 1 diabetes. One heparinised blood draw averaging roughly 100 mL was given by each donor. Cells sorted by CD45RO/CCR7/CD25/CD127/CD95/CD27 comprised CD4+ naive, central memory, regulatory and stem cell-like memory cells. Expressed TCRB transcripts got sequenced, as all isolated RNA was reverse transcribed. The protocol was immunoSEQ multiplex PCR, while the TCRdb copy is restricted to in-frame clones and leaves out a portion. The data hold just under 150,000 clones, with about 10% observed a single time. This clone was recorded a few times. The antigen is undetermined. Overall study results and limits: Naive, central memory and Treg TCRB repertoires seemed to resemble each other more closely in patients than they did in healthy donors. PCR may have favored shorter templates equally in patients and controls.

CDR3 size: 14 residues. Germline CDR1 GTSNPN, CDR2 SVGIG (reference sequence). Germline trimming cut 2 bases from V and 5 bases from J; bases unmatched to any gene: 5. The source is a man aged 18 to 29 in good health. This rearrangement joins TRBV30 to TRBJ1-2; 10 bases fit TRBD1. The material sequenced was naive CD4+ T cells from blood. The CDR3 coding sequence is TGTGCCTGGAGTAGAGGGACAGGGGATTATGGCTACACCTTC. It yields the protein CAWSRGTGDYGYTF. Based on the CDR3 plus reference TRBV30 and TRBJ1-2, the full variable domain is SQTIHQWPATLVQPVGSPLSLECTVEGTSNPNLYWYRQAAGRGLQLLFYSVGIGQISSEVPQNLSASRPQDRQFILSSKKLLLSDSGFYLCAWSRGTGDYGYTFGSGTRLTVV.